This entry lists 5 T cell receptor beta chains sequenced from one sample in a study of blood T cell repertoires in COVID-19. Produced via immunoSEQ multiplex PCR; TCRdb's table is partial and in-frame only. There are under 300,000 clones in the sample; 70% to 90% occur only once, and 0.8% lies in the top ten. Sequencing was done on a sample of peripheral blood. These receptors were obtained from a woman younger than 45 with acute or convalescent COVID-19.

This clone was recorded a few times. The chain employs TRBV19 and TRBJ1-2, with 7 bases that match TRBD1. CDR1 is LNHDA, CDR2 SQIVND, per germline (reference sequence). Germline trimming cut 5 bases from V and 4 bases from J; bases unmatched to any gene: 7. CDR3 length equals 14 residues. The CDR3 DNA reads TGTGCCAGTAGTGCGTCAGGGGGAGGCTATGGCTACACCTTC. It encodes CASSASGGGYGYTF.

The V gene is TRBV7-2, the J gene TRBJ1-2; D unclear. Germline V gives CDR1 SGHTA, CDR2 FQGNSA. V lost 0 bases, J lost 1 base, and 3 bases lay in between. The CDR3 is made up of 13 amino acids. Here the CDR3 DNA reads TGTGCCAGCAGCTTAGCCATTAACTATGGCTACACCTTC. Its protein product is CASSLAINYGYTF.

This clone appeared a few times. The V call is TRBV19, the J call TRBJ2-2; maybe TRBD1 (6 bases). The V and J ends lost 6 bases and 3 bases respectively, with 14 bases between them. Germline V gene sequence: CDR1 LNHDA, CDR2 SQIVND (reference sequence). This CDR3 region has 15 residues. This CDR3 reads CASRNPTGYTGELFF. CDR3 DNA: TGTGCCAGTAGAAACCCAACAGGGTACACCGGGGAGCTGTTTTTT.

The chain combines TRBV21-1 with TRBJ1-4. TRBV21-1 is designated a pseudogene. The CDR3 loop spans 16 amino acids. CDR3 in amino acids: CASSKCASELGEKLFF. In DNA form, the CDR3 reads TGTGCCAGCAGCAAATGTGCCAGCGAGCTCGGTGAAAAACTGTTTTTT.

The V gene is TRBV7-4, the J gene TRBJ1-3, with 10 bases fitting TRBD1. CDR3 length equals 17 residues. The germline CDR1 and CDR2 sequences are SGHVT and SQSDAQ. J lost 0 bases, V lost 1 base, and 3 bases had no gene match. For the CDR3, the DNA is TGTGCCAGCAGCTTAGAAGGACAGGGGGTCTCTGGAAACACCATATATTTT. Its protein is CASSLEGQGVSGNTIYF. Combining the CDR3 with reference TRBV7-4 and TRBJ1-3 gives the whole variable domain GAGVSQSPRYKVAKRGRDVALRCDSISGHVTLYWYRQTLGQGSEVLTYSQSDAQRDKSGRPSGRFSAERPERSVSTLKIQRTEQGDSAVYLCASSLEGQGVSGNTIYFGEGSWLTVV.